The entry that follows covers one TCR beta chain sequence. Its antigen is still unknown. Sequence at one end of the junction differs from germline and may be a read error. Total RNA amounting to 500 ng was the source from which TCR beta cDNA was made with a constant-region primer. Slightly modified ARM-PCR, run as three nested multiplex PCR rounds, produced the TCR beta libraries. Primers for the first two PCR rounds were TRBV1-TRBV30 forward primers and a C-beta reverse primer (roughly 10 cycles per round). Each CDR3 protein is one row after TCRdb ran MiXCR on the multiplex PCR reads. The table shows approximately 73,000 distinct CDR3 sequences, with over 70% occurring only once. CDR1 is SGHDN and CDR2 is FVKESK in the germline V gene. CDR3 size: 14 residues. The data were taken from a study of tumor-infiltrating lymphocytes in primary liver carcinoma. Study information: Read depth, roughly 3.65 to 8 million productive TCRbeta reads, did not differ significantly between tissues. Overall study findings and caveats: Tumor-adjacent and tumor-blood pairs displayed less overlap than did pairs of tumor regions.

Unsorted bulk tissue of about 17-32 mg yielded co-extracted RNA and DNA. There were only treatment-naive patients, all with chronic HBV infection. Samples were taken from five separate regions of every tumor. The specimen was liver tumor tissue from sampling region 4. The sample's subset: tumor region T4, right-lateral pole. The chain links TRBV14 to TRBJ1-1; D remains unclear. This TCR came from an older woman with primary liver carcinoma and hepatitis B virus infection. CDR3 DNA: TGTGCTAGCAGTCCGGTTGGTGTGGACACTGAAGCTTTCTTT. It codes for CASSPVGVDTEAFF. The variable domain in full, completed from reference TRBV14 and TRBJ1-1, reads EAGVTQFPSHSVIEKGQTVTLRCDPISGHDNLYWYRRVMGKEIKFLLHFVKESKQDESGMPNNRFLAERTGGTYSTLKVQPAELEDSGVYFCASSPVGVDTEAFFGQGTRLTVV.